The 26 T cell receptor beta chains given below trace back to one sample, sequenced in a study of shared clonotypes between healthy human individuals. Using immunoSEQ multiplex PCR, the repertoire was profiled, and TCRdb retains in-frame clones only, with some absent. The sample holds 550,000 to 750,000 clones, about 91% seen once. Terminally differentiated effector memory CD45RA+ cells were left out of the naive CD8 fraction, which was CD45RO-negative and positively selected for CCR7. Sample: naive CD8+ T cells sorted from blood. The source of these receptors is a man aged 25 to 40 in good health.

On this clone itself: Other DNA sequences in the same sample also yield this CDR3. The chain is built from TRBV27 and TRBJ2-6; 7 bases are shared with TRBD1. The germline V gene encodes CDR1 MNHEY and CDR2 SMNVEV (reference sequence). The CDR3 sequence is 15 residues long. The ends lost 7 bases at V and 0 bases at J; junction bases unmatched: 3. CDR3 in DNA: TGTGCCAGCACGACAGGGAGCTCTGGGGCCAACGTCCTGACTTTC. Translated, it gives CASTTGSSGANVLTF.

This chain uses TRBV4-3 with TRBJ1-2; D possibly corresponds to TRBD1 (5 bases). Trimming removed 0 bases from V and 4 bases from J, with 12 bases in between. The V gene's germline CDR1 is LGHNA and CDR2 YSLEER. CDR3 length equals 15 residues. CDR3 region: CASSQEGQGSYGYTF. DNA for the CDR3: TGCGCCAGCAGCCAAGAAGGCCAGGGAAGCTATGGCTACACCTTC.

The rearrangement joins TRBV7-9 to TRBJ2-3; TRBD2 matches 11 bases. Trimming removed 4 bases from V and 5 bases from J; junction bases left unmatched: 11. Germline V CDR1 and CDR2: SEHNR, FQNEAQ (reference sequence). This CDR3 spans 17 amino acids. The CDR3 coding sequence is TGTGCCAGCAGCTCCCTCCAGGGGGGACTAGCGGAAGATACGCAGTATTTT. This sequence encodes CASSSLQGGLAEDTQYF.

CDR3 amino acids: CASSFLPGLVSYNEQFF. The CDR3 DNA follows: TGTGCCAGCAGCTTTCTCCCGGGACTAGTGTCCTACAATGAGCAGTTCTTC. V usage is TRBV11-2 and J usage is TRBJ2-1; TRBD2 matches 8 bases. This CDR3 comprises 17 residues. V shed 3 bases, J shed 1 base, and the junction held 8 bases outside the gene matches. Germline assignment: CDR1 SGHAT and CDR2 FQNNGV.

Here the CDR3 DNA reads TGTGCCAGCAGATGGGGACAGGCTAACACAGATACGCAGTATTTT. It translates to CASRWGQANTDTQYF. The rearrangement joins TRBV28 to TRBJ2-3; 8 bases are shared with TRBD1. Looked up from germline, CDR1 is MDHEN and CDR2 is SYDVKM. V lost 6 bases to trimming and J lost 2 bases; unmatched junction nucleotides: 7. The CDR3 totals 15 residues.

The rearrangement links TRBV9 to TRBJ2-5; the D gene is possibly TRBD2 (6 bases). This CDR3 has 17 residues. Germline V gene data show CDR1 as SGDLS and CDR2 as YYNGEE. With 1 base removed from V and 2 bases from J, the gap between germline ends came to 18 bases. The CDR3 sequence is CASSVRAGSSGQETQYF. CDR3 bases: TGTGCCAGCAGCGTACGAGCCGGGAGTTCGGGACAAGAGACCCAGTACTTC.

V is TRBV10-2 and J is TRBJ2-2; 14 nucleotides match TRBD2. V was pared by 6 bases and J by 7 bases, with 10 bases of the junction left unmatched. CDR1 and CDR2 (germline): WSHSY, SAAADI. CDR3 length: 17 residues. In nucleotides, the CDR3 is TGCGCCAGCAGGGGGACTAGCGGGAGTATGAGTAACGGGGAGCTGTTTTTT. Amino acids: CASRGTSGSMSNGELFF.

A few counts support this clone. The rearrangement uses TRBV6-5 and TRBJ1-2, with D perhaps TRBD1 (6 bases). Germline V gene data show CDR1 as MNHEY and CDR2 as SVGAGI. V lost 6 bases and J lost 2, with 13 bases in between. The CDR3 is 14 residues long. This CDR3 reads CASSHQGRNYGYTF. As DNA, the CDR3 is TGTGCCAGCAGCCACCAGGGGAGGAACTATGGCTACACCTTC.

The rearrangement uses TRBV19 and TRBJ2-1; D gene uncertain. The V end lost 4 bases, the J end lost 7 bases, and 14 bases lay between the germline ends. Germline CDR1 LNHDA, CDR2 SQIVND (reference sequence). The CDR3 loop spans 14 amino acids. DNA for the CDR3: TGTGCCAGTAGTACCCGCCCCAACGGGAATGAGCAGTTCTTC. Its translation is CASSTRPNGNEQFF.

CDR3 sequence: CASSLNQGFIYEQYF. CDR3 DNA sequence: TGTGCCAGCAGCCTAAACCAGGGGTTTATCTACGAGCAGTACTTC. The J gene is TRBJ2-7, the V gene TRBV7-6, with D possibly being TRBD1 (6 bases). Germline loops: CDR1 SGHVS, CDR2 FNYEAQ. The CDR3 length is 15 residues. Trimming took 5 bases from V and 3 from J, leaving 17 bases between them.

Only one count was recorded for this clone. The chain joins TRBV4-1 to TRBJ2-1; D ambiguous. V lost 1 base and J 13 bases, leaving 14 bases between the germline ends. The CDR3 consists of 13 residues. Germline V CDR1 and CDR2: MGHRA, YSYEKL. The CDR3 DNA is TGCGCCAGCAGCCAAGGGGGTGGTGGTTTTCAGTTCTTC. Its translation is CASSQGGGGFQFF.

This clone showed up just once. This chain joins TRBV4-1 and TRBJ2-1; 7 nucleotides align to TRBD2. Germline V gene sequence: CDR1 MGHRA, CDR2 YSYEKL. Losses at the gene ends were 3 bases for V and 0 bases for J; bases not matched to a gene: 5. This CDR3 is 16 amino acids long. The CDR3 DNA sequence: TGCGCCAGCAGCCATGGAGGCGGGAGCTCCTACAATGAGCAGTTCTTC. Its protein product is CASSHGGGSSYNEQFF.

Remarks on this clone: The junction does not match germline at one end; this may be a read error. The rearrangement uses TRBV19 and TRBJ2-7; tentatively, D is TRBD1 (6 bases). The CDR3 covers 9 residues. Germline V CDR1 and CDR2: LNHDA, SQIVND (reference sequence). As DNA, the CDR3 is TGTGCCTCTAGGTGGACAGCGTCCTTC. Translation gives CASRWTASF.

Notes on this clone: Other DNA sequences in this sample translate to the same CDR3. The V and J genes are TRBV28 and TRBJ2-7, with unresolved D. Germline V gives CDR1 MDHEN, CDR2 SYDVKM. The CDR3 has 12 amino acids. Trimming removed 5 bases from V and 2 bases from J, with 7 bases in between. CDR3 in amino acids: CASSPPTYEQYF. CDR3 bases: TGTGCCAGCAGTCCCCCCACCTACGAGCAGTACTTC. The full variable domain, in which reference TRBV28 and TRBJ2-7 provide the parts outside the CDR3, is DVKVTQSSRYLVKRTGEKVFLECVQDMDHENMFWYRQDPGLGLRLIYFSYDVKMKEKGDIPEGYSVSREKKERFSLILESASTNQTSMYLCASSPPTYEQYFGPGTRLTVT.

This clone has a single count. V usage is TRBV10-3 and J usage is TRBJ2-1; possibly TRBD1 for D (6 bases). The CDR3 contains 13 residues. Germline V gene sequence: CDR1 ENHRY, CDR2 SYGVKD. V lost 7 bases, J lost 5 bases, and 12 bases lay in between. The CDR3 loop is CAIKPGDDNEQFF. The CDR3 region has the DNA TGTGCCATCAAACCAGGGGACGACAATGAGCAGTTCTTC.

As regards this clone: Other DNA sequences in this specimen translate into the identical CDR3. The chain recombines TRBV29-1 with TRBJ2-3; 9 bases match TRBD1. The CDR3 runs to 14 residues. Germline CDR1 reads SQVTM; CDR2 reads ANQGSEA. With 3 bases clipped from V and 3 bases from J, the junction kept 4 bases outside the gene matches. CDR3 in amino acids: CSVDGDRETDTQYF. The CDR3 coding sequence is TGCAGCGTTGATGGGGACAGGGAGACAGATACGCAGTATTTT.

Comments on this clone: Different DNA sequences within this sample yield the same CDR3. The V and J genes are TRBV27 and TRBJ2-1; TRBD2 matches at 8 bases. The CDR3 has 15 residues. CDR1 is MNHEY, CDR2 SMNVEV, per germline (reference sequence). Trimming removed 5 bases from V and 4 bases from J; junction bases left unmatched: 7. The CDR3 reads CASSLPGGSYNEQFF. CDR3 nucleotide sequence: TGTGCCAGCAGTCTTCCGGGAGGGAGTTACAATGAGCAGTTCTTC.

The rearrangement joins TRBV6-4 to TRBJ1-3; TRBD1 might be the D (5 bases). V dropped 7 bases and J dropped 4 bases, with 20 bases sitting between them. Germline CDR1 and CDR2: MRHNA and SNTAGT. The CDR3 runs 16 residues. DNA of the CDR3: TGTGCCAGCAAGGTCGGCCAGGGCAATGACGGAAACACCATATATTTT. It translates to CASKVGQGNDGNTIYF.

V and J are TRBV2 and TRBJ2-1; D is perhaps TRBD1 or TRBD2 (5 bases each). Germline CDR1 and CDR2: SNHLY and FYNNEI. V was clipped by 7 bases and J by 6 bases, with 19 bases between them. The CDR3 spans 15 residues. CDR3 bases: TGTGCCAGCAACACTCTACGAGGGGCCCGCAATGAGCAGTTCTTC. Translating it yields CASNTLRGARNEQFF.

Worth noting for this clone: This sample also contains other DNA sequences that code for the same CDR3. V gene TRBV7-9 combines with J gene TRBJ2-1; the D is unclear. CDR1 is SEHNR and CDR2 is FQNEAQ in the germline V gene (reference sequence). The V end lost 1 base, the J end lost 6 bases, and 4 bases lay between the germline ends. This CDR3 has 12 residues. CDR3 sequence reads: CASSLDFNEQFF. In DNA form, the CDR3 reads TGTGCCAGCAGCTTAGATTTCAATGAGCAGTTCTTC.

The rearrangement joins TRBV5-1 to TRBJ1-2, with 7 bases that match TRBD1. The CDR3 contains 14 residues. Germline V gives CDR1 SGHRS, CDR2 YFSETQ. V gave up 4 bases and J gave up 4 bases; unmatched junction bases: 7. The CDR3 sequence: CASSQTGDSYGYTF. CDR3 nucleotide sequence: TGCGCCAGCAGCCAAACTGGGGACAGCTATGGCTACACCTTC.

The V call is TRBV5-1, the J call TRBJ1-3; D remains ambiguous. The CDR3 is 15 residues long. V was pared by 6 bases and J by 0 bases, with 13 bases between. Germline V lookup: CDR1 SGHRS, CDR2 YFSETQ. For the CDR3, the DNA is TGCGCCAGCATGGCGCACGAAAACTCTGGAAACACCATATATTTT. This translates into CASMAHENSGNTIYF.

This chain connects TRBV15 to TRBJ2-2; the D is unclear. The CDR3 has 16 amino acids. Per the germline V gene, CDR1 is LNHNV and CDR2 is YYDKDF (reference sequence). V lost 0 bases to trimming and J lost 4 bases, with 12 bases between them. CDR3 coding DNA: TGTGCCACCAGCAGAGATAGGGCAGGTTTCACCGGGGAGCTGTTTTTT. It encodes CATSRDRAGFTGELFF.

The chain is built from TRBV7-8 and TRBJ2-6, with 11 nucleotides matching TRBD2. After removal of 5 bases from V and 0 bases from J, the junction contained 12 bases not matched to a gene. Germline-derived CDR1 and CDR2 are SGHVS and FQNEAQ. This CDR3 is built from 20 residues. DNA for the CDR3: TGTGCCAGCAGCCCCGACCTAATAGCGGGAGGGGGCTCTGGGGCCAACGTCCTGACTTTC. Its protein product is CASSPDLIAGGGSGANVLTF.

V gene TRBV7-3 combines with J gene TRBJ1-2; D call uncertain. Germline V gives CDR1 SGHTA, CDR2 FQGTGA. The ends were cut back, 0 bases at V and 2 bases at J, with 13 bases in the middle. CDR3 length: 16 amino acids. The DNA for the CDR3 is TGTGCCAGCAGCTTAACGCCTAACTCGGGGAACTATGGCTACACCTTC. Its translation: CASSLTPNSGNYGYTF.

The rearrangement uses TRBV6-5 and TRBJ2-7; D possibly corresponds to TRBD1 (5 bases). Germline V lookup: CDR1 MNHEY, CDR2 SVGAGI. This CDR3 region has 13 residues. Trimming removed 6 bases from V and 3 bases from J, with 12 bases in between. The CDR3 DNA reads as TGTGCCAGCAGCCGACAGAGTTACTACGAGCAGTACTTC. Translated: CASSRQSYYEQYF.